These 16 T cell receptor beta chains originate from one sample sequenced in a study of T cells in Graves' hyperthyroidism and ophthalmopathy. Researchers amplified the TCR beta CDR3 regions from RNA transcripts. A first-round RT-PCR of the TCR CDR3 used the HTBI primer set. A single record per CDR3 protein comes from TCRdb applying MiXCR to the multiplex PCR reads. Of 550,000 to 850,000 distinct CDR3 sequences in the sample, approximately 18% are singletons; the top ten hold over 15%. The source material was blood. The receptors originated from a woman aged 50 to 60 with Graves' hyperthyroidism that later progressed to Graves' ophthalmopathy.

V and J are TRBV3-1 and TRBJ2-3; no clear D. Germline-derived CDR1 and CDR2 are LGHDT and YNNKEL (reference sequence). The CDR3 has 11 amino acids. Trimming left V 8 bases short and J 2 bases short, with 5 bases between. The CDR3 coding sequence is TGTGCCAGCCCCCACACAGATACGCAGTATTTT. Translation gives CASPHTDTQYF.

This clonotype was seen many times. V gene TRBV11-3 combines with J gene TRBJ2-1; possibly TRBD2 for D (5 bases). The length of the CDR3 is 12 residues. The germline V and J ends were trimmed by 0 bases and 9 bases, with 6 bases remaining between them. The germline CDR1 and CDR2 sequences are SGHNT and YENEEA. The DNA for the CDR3 is TGTGCCAGCAGCTTAGATCGGGGTGAGCAGTTCTTC. Translation gives CASSLDRGEQFF. The full variable domain, in which reference TRBV11-3 and TRBJ2-1 provide the parts outside the CDR3, is EAGVVQSPRYKIIEKKQPVAFWCNPISGHNTLYWYLQNLGQGPELLIRYENEEAVDDSQLPKDRFSAERLKGVDSTLKIQPAELGDSAVYLCASSLDRGEQFFGPGTRLTVL.

This chain's CDR3 is CASSLALIADTEAFF. CDR3 nucleotide sequence: TGTGCCAGCAGCTTGGCCTTAATCGCGGACACTGAAGCTTTCTTT. The rearrangement links TRBV5-8 to TRBJ1-1; D remains ambiguous. The germline V gene encodes CDR1 SGHTS and CDR2 YDEGEE. CDR3 length: 15 amino acids. Trimming pared 0 bases from V and 3 bases from J, leaving 12 bases between. The full variable domain, rest sourced from reference TRBV5-8 and TRBJ1-1, is EAGVTQSPTHLIKTRGQQATLRCSPISGHTSVYWYQQALGLGLQFLLWYDEGEERNRGNFPPRFSGRQFPNYSSELNVNALELEDSALYLCASSLALIADTEAFFGQGTRLTVV.

V gene TRBV20-1 combines with J gene TRBJ2-5; 12 positions match TRBD2. Per the germline V gene, CDR1 is DFQATT and CDR2 is SNEGSKA (reference sequence). J lost 5 bases, V lost 6 bases, and 7 bases had no gene match. The CDR3 sequence is 14 residues long. CDR3 sequence (DNA): TGCAGTGCCCCGACTAGCGGGGGACGGGAGACCCAGTACTTC. Protein product: CSAPTSGGRETQYF.

The V gene is TRBV7-8, the J gene TRBJ2-7; D may match TRBD1 or TRBD2 (5 bases each). Per the germline V gene, CDR1 is SGHVS and CDR2 is FQNEAQ. This CDR3 region has 13 residues. With 6 bases removed from V and 1 base from J, the gap between germline ends came to 10 bases. The CDR3 region has the DNA TGTGCCAGCAGGCCCAGGGAGTCCTACGAGCAGTACTTC. Translating gives CASRPRESYEQYF.

This clonotype was counted ten times or more. The chain has TRBV2 and TRBJ1-2; tentative D call: TRBD1 (5 bases). The CDR3 runs 14 residues. CDR1 and CDR2 (germline): SNHLY, FYNNEI. Trimming took 4 bases from V and 6 from J, leaving 15 bases between them. The CDR3, as DNA: TGTGCCAGCAGTGTTACGGCGGGGCGAAATGGCTACACCTTC. It translates to CASSVTAGRNGYTF.

The chain has TRBV29-1 and TRBJ2-1; 10 bases agree with TRBD2. The germline gives CDR1 SQVTM, CDR2 ANQGSEA. The CDR3 covers 14 residues. V shed 4 bases, J shed 9 bases, and the junction held 9 bases outside the gene matches. The CDR3, as DNA: TGCAGCGTTGCGAGAGGAGCGGGGGGGCTTGAGCAGTTCTTC. Translation: CSVARGAGGLEQFF.

This clonotype came up a few times. At one of its ends the junction is not consistent with the germline gene, which may arise from a read error. The rearrangement links TRBV14 to TRBJ1-1, with D tentatively TRBD1 (5 bases). Germline V gene lookup returns CDR1 SGHDN and CDR2 FVKESK. This CDR3 comprises 15 residues. CDR3 DNA sequence: TGTGCCGGCAGCCAGCGACAGACCCTAGATCCGGAAGCTTTCTTT. Encoded protein: CAGSQRQTLDPEAFF.

V and J are TRBV12-3 or TRBV12-4 and TRBJ1-2; D is undetermined. The V gene lost 2 bases and the J gene lost 2 bases, with 12 bases spanning the gap. The CDR3 has 15 residues. CDR3 loop: CASSLIRGGNYGYTF. CDR3 bases: TGTGCCAGCAGTTTAATCCGGGGAGGGAACTATGGCTACACCTTC.

The chain carries TRBV7-9 and TRBJ2-3; 7 bases align to TRBD2. The CDR3 covers 13 residues. Germline CDR1 reads SEHNR; CDR2 reads FQNEAQ (reference sequence). V gave up 0 bases and J gave up 9 bases; unmatched junction bases: 3. CDR3 loop: CASSLASGGTQYF. CDR3 nucleotides: TGTGCCAGCAGCTTAGCGTCGGGAGGAACGCAGTATTTT.

The V gene is TRBV7-6, the J gene TRBJ1-5, with unresolved D. V lost 5 bases, J lost 13 bases, and 18 bases lay in between. The germline gives CDR1 SGHVS, CDR2 FNYEAQ. The CDR3 sequence is 13 residues long. In DNA form, the CDR3 reads TGTGCCAGCAGCCCTGACCACATCCGGGCGCAGCATTTT. The encoded protein is CASSPDHIRAQHF.

Only a few counts were recorded for this clonotype. The chain uses TRBV19 and TRBJ1-1, with 8 bases lining up with TRBD1. This CDR3 has 13 amino acids. V was pared by 11 bases and J by 2 bases, with 7 bases of the junction left unmatched. CDR1 and CDR2 (germline): LNHDA, SQIVND (reference sequence). The CDR3 spells CASYRGTNTEAFF. The DNA for the CDR3 is TGTGCCTCGTACAGGGGGACAAACACTGAAGCTTTCTTT.

The chain joins TRBV12-5 to TRBJ2-5, with 10 bases matching TRBD1. Per the germline V gene, CDR1 is LGHNT and CDR2 is FRNRAP. J was trimmed by 5 bases and V by 6 bases; bases with no gene match: 6. The CDR3 is 14 residues long. In nucleotides, the CDR3 is TGTGCTAGTGGACCTGACAGGGGGCCGGAGACCCAGTACTTC. Translating gives CASGPDRGPETQYF.

V gene TRBV24-1 combines with J gene TRBJ2-5; D call uncertain. CDR1 is KGHDR, CDR2 SFDVKD, per germline. Trimming removed 4 bases from V and 7 bases from J, with 12 bases in between. There are 13 residues in the CDR3. CDR3 coding DNA: TGTGCCACCAGTGAGGCAGCCCTCGGGACCCAGTACTTC. It is translated as CATSEAALGTQYF.

This clonotype was counted many times. The gene calls are TRBV3-1 and TRBJ2-1; 8 bases match TRBD2. The CDR3 covers 16 residues. V dropped 0 bases and J dropped 4; count of bases not matched to a gene: 5. The germline V gene has CDR1 LGHDT and CDR2 YNNKEL (reference sequence). CDR3 protein: CASSQDPAGGYNEQFF. The DNA for the CDR3 is TGTGCCAGCAGCCAAGATCCTGCGGGGGGATACAATGAGCAGTTCTTC.

This clonotype was observed at least ten times. The chain couples TRBV20-1 to TRBJ2-5; TRBD1 or TRBD2 may be the D gene (6 bases each). Germline CDR1 is DFQATT and CDR2 is SNEGSKA (reference sequence). The CDR3 covers 14 residues. The V end lost 1 base, the J end lost 5 bases, and 14 bases lay between the germline ends. CDR3 region: CSARVWGAQETQYF. Written as DNA, the CDR3 is TGCAGTGCTAGAGTTTGGGGGGCACAGGAGACCCAGTACTTC.